This T cell receptor beta chain originates from a study of shared clonotypes between healthy human individuals. J lost 6 bases, V lost 3 bases, and 9 bases had no gene match. Germline loops: CDR1 SGHDT, CDR2 YYEEEE. This CDR3 comprises 16 residues. The assay was immunoSEQ multiplex PCR, and TCRdb's table has in-frame clones only and misses some. The profile covers hundreds of thousands of clones, with around 79% appearing a single time and more than 9% taken by the ten largest. The sequenced material came from memory CD4+ T cells sorted from blood. The subset was: CD45RA-negative fraction. The rearrangement joins TRBV5-6 to TRBJ2-1, with 10 nucleotides matching TRBD2. The receptor was isolated from a young man in good health. The CDR3 region is CASSSLLAGPPNEQFF. Here the CDR3 DNA reads TGTGCCAGCAGCTCGTTACTAGCGGGACCTCCCAATGAGCAGTTCTTC.